This TCR beta chain derives from a study of cytomegalovirus exposure and HLA in healthy donors. The CDR3 is 21 amino acids. A multiplex PCR was run with 60 Vbeta primers and 13 Jbeta primers. TCRdb's copy holds only in-frame clones and misses some; the assay was immunoSEQ multiplex PCR. The sample contains approximately 150,000 clones, over 60% of which appear only once. This clonotype originated in a female donor in good health and CMV-seronegative. The sample was PBMCs. The gene calls are TRBV21-1 and TRBJ1-1. TRBV21-1 is a pseudogene locus. The CDR3 sequence is CASSDVGGLRAPTLPDTEAFF. Written as DNA, the CDR3 is TGTGCCAGCAGCGACGTCGGGGGACTCCGGGCCCCCACCCTTCCCGACACTGAAGCTTTCTTT.